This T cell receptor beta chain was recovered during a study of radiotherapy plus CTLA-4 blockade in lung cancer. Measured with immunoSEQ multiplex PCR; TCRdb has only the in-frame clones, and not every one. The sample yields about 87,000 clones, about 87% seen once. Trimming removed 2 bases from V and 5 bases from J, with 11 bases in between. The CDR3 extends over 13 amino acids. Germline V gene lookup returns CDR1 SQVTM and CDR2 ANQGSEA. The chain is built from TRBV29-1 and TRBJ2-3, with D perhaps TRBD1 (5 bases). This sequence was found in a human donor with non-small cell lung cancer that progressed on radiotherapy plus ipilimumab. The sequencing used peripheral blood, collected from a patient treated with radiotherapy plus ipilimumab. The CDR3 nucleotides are TGCAGCGTTGAAATAGGGGTGGGAGATACGCAGTATTTT. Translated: CSVEIGVGDTQYF.